This T cell receptor (beta chain) is from a study of blood T cell repertoires in COVID-19. At the level of the study: T cells, B-cell-depleted T cells, or PBMCs supplied cDNA or gDNA.

The germline V gene has CDR1 MNHEY and CDR2 SVGEGT. The CDR3 covers 13 residues. V lost 6 bases to trimming and J lost 4 bases, with 12 bases between them. Sequenced by immunoSEQ multiplex PCR; TCRdb stores in-frame clones only, minus some. The profile shows approximately 45,000 clones, 88% of them singletons. Input material: peripheral blood. This clonotype was obtained from a human donor in a cohort sampled during active COVID-19. The chain is built from TRBV6-2 or TRBV6-3 and TRBJ2-5; D possibly corresponds to TRBD2 (5 bases). In DNA, the CDR3 is TGTGCCAGCAGCCGCGCCCGGGGAGAGACCCAGTACTTC. Translated: CASSRARGETQYF.